This TCR beta chain was captured in a study of tumor and adjacent non-tumor tissue in lung cancer. This sample's RNA came from whole unsorted tissue. Donors were chemotherapy-naive, newly diagnosed lung cancer surgical patients in China, August–late 2014. Germline V CDR1 and CDR2: SGHAT, FQNNGV. The CDR3 runs to 13 residues. The library came from three nested PCR rounds adapted from ARM-PCR protocols. TCRdb called the multiplex PCR reads again in MiXCR, with one record for every CDR3 protein. Of 60,000 to 85,000 distinct CDR3 sequences in the sample, 80% are singletons; the top ten hold about an eighth.

V and J are TRBV11-2 and TRBJ1-5; D is unclear. The TCR comes from a woman in her fifties or sixties with non-small cell lung cancer. The sequenced material came from lung tumor tissue. The CDR3 DNA reads TGTATCAGCAGCCTGCGACCAGATCAGCCCCAGCATTTT. Translating it yields CISSLRPDQPQHF. The complete variable domain, with remaining parts taken from reference TRBV11-2 and TRBJ1-5, reads EAGVAQSPRYKIIEKRQSVAFWCNPISGHATLYWYQQILGQGPKLLIQFQNNGVVDDSQLPKDRFSAERLKGVDSTLKIQPAKLEDSAVYLCISSLRPDQPQHFGDGTRLSIL.